The next 15 T cell receptor beta chains were all read from a single sample in a study of cytomegalovirus exposure and HLA in healthy donors. PCR amplification relied on 60 Vbeta primers (plus 13 Jbeta primers). Using immunoSEQ multiplex PCR, the repertoire was profiled, and TCRdb retains in-frame clones only, with some absent. The table records roughly 160,000 clones, 80% to 85% of them present only once. Sequenced input: PBMCs. The origin of the receptors is a boy aged 2 to 10 in good health and CMV-seronegative.

This clone was detected only once. This sequence joins TRBV5-1 and TRBJ2-7, with D possibly being TRBD1 (6 bases). The CDR3 covers 15 residues. Per germline, CDR1 SGHRS and CDR2 YFSETQ. V was pared by 0 bases and J by 5 bases, with 15 bases between. The CDR3 reads CASSLDGTPLDEQYF. The CDR3 bases are TGCGCCAGCAGCTTGGACGGGACACCGTTGGACGAGCAGTACTTC.

The chain has TRBV28 and TRBJ2-3, with 9 bases matching TRBD2. The germline gives CDR1 MDHEN, CDR2 SYDVKM. This CDR3 has 15 residues. V was clipped by 6 bases and J by 1 base; unmatched bases: 5. The CDR3 nucleotides read TGTGCCAGCAGCCATATAGCGGGAGGCACAGATACGCAGTATTTT. Its translation: CASSHIAGGTDTQYF.

The chain uses TRBV5-1 and TRBJ2-1; TRBD2 is a possible D gene (5 bases). This CDR3 spans 12 amino acids. Trimming removed 0 bases at V and 8 bases at J, with 6 bases between. Germline loops: CDR1 SGHRS, CDR2 YFSETQ. The CDR3 here is CASSLVSDEQFF. The DNA of the CDR3 is TGCGCCAGCAGCTTGGTTAGCGATGAGCAGTTCTTC.

The rearrangement joins TRBV7-7 to TRBJ2-5, with D possibly matching TRBD2 (5 bases). Germline assignment: CDR1 SSHAT and CDR2 FNYEAQ (reference sequence). V was clipped by 0 bases and J by 5 bases, with 13 bases between them. The CDR3 runs 15 residues. In DNA form, the CDR3 reads TGTGCCAGCAGCTTAGCGCGCGAGGGCGGGGAGACCCAGTACTTC. Its translation: CASSLAREGGETQYF.

The chain joins TRBV29-1 to TRBJ2-5; 10 nucleotides line up with TRBD1. TRBJ2-7 explains the end of the DNA better; the J call may be wrong. CDR1 is SQVTM and CDR2 is ANQGSEA in the germline V gene. This CDR3 is built from 12 residues. As DNA, the CDR3 is TGCAGCGCCAGGACAGGGGGTCACGAGCAGTACTTC. Residues: CSARTGGHEQYF.

The gene calls are TRBV25-1 and TRBJ1-1, with D unresolved. This CDR3 is 15 amino acids long. The V and J ends lost 1 base and 3 bases respectively, with 12 bases between them. CDR1 MGHDK and CDR2 SYGVNS come from the germline V gene. This CDR3 is CASSEFVSTDTEAFF. CDR3 bases: TGTGCCAGCAGTGAATTTGTCTCCACGGACACTGAAGCTTTCTTT.

The chain employs TRBV9 and TRBJ2-5, with TRBD2 identical over 8 bases. The ends lost 3 bases at V and 5 bases at J; junction bases unmatched: 12. Germline V gives CDR1 SGDLS, CDR2 YYNGEE. The CDR3 loop spans 16 amino acids. In nucleotides, the CDR3 is TGTGCCAGCAGCGGGGGGTGGGCTAGCGGGCGGGAGACCCAGTACTTC. It encodes CASSGGWASGRETQYF.

The chain uses TRBV29-1 and TRBJ1-1, with D possibly TRBD1 on 5 matching bases. V was trimmed by 6 bases and J by 3 bases, leaving 11 bases between them. The length of the CDR3 is 12 residues. Per the germline V gene, CDR1 is SQVTM and CDR2 is ANQGSEA. The CDR3 spells CSVLGGYTEAFF. As DNA, the CDR3 is TGCAGCGTCCTCGGGGGGTACACTGAAGCTTTCTTT. The entire variable domain, with the rest obtained from reference TRBV29-1 and TRBJ1-1, is as follows: SAVISQKPSRDICQRGTSLTIQCQVDSQVTMMFWYRQQPGQSLTLIATANQGSEATYESGFVIDKFPISRPNLTFSTLTVSNMSPEDSSIYLCSVLGGYTEAFFGQGTRLTVV.

The chain uses TRBV1 and TRBJ2-7; the DNA was not used to check the table's D call, TRBD2. TRBV1 is a pseudogene locus. CDR3 length equals 17 residues. CDR3 region: CTSTPPGLAGGSYEQYF. The DNA of the CDR3 is TGCACCAGCACCCCTCCGGGACTAGCGGGAGGGTCCTACGAGCAGTACTTC.

This rearrangement joins TRBV5-1 to TRBJ2-1, with 7 bases identical to TRBD1. V shed 4 bases, J shed 7 bases, and the junction held 11 bases outside the gene matches. This CDR3 comprises 15 residues. Germline values: CDR1 SGHRS, CDR2 YFSETQ. DNA of the CDR3: TGCGCCAGCAGCAACCGAGCCGGGACAGCTAATGAGCAGTTCTTC. Encoded protein: CASSNRAGTANEQFF.

The chain employs TRBV7-2 and TRBJ2-3; 7 bases agree with TRBD1. V lost 3 bases and J lost 4; bases outside the gene matches: 4. Germline V CDR1 and CDR2: SGHTA, FQGNSA. The CDR3 totals 14 residues. CDR3 in DNA: TGTGCCAGCAGCTTTAACAGGGGCGCAGATACGCAGTATTTT. Amino acid sequence: CASSFNRGADTQYF.

This chain uses TRBV6-5 with TRBJ2-5, with TRBD2 as a possible D gene (5 bases). The J call may not be correct, given that the DNA end is closer to TRBJ2-7. The V gene's germline CDR1 is MNHEY and CDR2 SVGAGI. This CDR3 comprises 14 residues. The CDR3 bases are TGTGCCAGCAGTTACTCCGACTACTCCTACGAGCAGTACTTC. Its translation is CASSYSDYSYEQYF.

This clone was found a few times. This chain connects TRBV28 to TRBJ1-1; D might be TRBD1 (6 bases). Germline CDR1 reads MDHEN; CDR2 reads SYDVKM. The CDR3 spans 14 residues. Between the trimmed V and J ends, which lost 3 bases and 4 bases, there was a span of 12 bases. CDR3: CASSFPNRVTEAFF. The CDR3 nucleotides are TGTGCCAGCAGTTTCCCTAACAGGGTCACTGAAGCTTTCTTT.

This rearrangement joins TRBV28 to TRBJ1-4, with D possibly TRBD1 on 5 matching bases. V was clipped by 2 bases and J by 4 bases, with 11 bases between them. Germline V CDR1 and CDR2: MDHEN, SYDVKM. The CDR3 length is 15 residues. The CDR3 is CASSLGGANNEKLFF. The DNA of the CDR3 is TGTGCCAGCAGTTTAGGCGGGGCGAATAATGAAAAACTGTTTTTT. Together with reference TRBV28 and TRBJ1-4, the CDR3 gives the full variable domain: DVKVTQSSRYLVKRTGEKVFLECVQDMDHENMFWYRQDPGLGLRLIYFSYDVKMKEKGDIPEGYSVSREKKERFSLILESASTNQTSMYLCASSLGGANNEKLFFGSGTQLSVL.

V is TRBV5-6 and J is TRBJ2-3, with D possibly matching TRBD1 (6 bases). Per germline, CDR1 SGHDT and CDR2 YYEEEE. Trimming removed 4 bases at V and 4 bases at J, with 16 bases between. There are 15 residues in the CDR3. CDR3 sequence reads: CASSTTGSGPDTQYF. CDR3 DNA: TGTGCCAGCAGCACAACAGGGTCCGGGCCAGATACGCAGTATTTT.